This T cell receptor (beta chain) was found in a study of blood T cell repertoires in COVID-19. Whole-study context: The study drew acute and convalescent COVID-19 samples from the United States, Italy and Spain. PBMCs, B-cell-depleted T cells, or T cells were the source of the cDNA or gDNA that made up the material.

Trimming took off 3 bases at V and 1 base at J, with 6 bases between the two ends. The CDR3 length is 13 residues. From germline, CDR1 is MRHNA and CDR2 SNTAGT. Sequenced by immunoSEQ multiplex PCR; TCRdb stores in-frame clones only, minus some. Here the sample spans roughly 220,000 clones, 84% being singletons. Sequenced: peripheral blood. The chain has TRBV6-4 and TRBJ1-1; D is perhaps TRBD1 (5 bases). The TCR was taken from a man in his thirties or forties with active or convalescent COVID-19. Here the CDR3 DNA reads TGTGCCAGCAGTGATGGACAGAACACTGAAGCTTTCTTT. It is translated as CASSDGQNTEAFF.